These T cell receptor beta chains were read from a single sample in a study of CXCR3-negative and CXCR3-positive naive CD8 T cells. Following a re-call of the 5' RACE reads, TCRdb has one entry per CDR3 protein and lacks DNA. The sample yields over 70,000 distinct CDR3 sequences, of which the top ten take up less than 0.85%. The material sequenced was naive CXCR3+ CD8+ T cells from blood. The source is a human donor in good health. Some clones in this sample may be carry-over from other donors' samples. CDR3s include the opening cysteine and the closing phenylalanine or tryptophan.

J,V,CDR3
TRBJ2-7,TRBV29-1,CSVQPDGAYEQYF
TRBJ2-7,TRBV2,CASSVHPDRVIYEQYF
TRBJ2-7,TRBV5-1,CASSLVLSYEQYF
TRBJ1-5,TRBV6-2/TRBV6-3,CASSSGTGGFQPQHF
TRBJ2-1,TRBV27,CASSLIAGVGEQFF
TRBJ2-7,TRBV14,CASSQVLAMPYEQYF
TRBJ2-5,TRBV30,CASSGYRSSGAQYF
TRBJ2-7,TRBV2,CASRPRDRGDEQYF
TRBJ1-2,TRBV29-1,CSVETRGGGYTF
TRBJ2-7,TRBV7-6,CASSPTSEWFEQYF
TRBJ2-1,TRBV9,CASSVSGGDQEQFF
TRBJ2-1,TRBV28,CASSFPLSGSNF
TRBJ1-2,TRBV7-9,CASSGTPNYGYTF
TRBJ1-2,TRBV7-9,CASNVGQGYGYTF
TRBJ2-7,TRBV28,CASSSWTKDEQYF
TRBJ2-2,TRBV3-1,CASNWFRSGELFF
TRBJ2-3,TRBV11-2,CASSPEGGSGDTQYF
TRBJ1-5,TRBV28,CASSLWTGGAEQPQHF
TRBJ2-5,TRBV11-2,CASSFPRGTGETQYF
TRBJ2-2,TRBV29-1,CSVEGLGKRARGELFF
TRBJ2-1,TRBV7-3,CATRPGQGVNEQFF
TRBJ2-1,TRBV19,CASSIDSGGGSSYNEQFF
TRBJ1-1,TRBV7-9,CASTPGARDEAFF
TRBJ1-4,TRBV19,CATQPTAANEKLFF
TRBJ2-1,TRBV6-1,CASSDDTSPHYNEQFF
TRBJ1-5,TRBV6-4,CASSDGGGNQPQHF
TRBJ2-1,TRBV28,CVGSGRFLNEQFF
TRBJ2-5,TRBV13,CASSLGASGGAMETQYF
TRBJ2-7,TRBV6-5,CASSSYTARSYEQYF
TRBJ2-1,TRBV4-3,CASSQDRSGNEQFF
TRBJ2-1,TRBV5-1,CASSRKREGYNEQFF
TRBJ2-7,TRBV25-1,CASSEFSGRGDYEQYF
TRBJ1-1,TRBV15,CATTGQGDTEAFF
TRBJ1-5,TRBV4-1,CASSQDLGQGLNQPQHF
TRBJ2-7,TRBV15,CATSREAGGNNEQYF
TRBJ2-1,TRBV9,CASSPRVAGYNEQFF
TRBJ2-5,TRBV25-1,CASSESTGMVGETQYF
TRBJ1-4,TRBV4-3,CASSQDRGLNEKLFF
TRBJ2-1,TRBV20-1,CSARGLASSYNEQFF
TRBJ2-1,TRBV29-1,CSVSGVNEQFF
TRBJ1-2,TRBV7-9,CASSLAMGAVGNGYTF
TRBJ2-7,TRBV28,CASSQRTILYEQYF
TRBJ2-3,TRBV29-1,CSVEDSDLTSTDTQYF
TRBJ1-2,TRBV5-1,CASSLGTQANYGYTF
TRBJ2-3,TRBV4-2,CASSHVSGGPFTDTQYF
TRBJ2-3,TRBV6-4,CASSDGTGADTQYF
TRBJ2-7,TRBV28,CASSLTGTGTYEQYF
TRBJ2-3,TRBV28,CASSLALSTDTQYF
TRBJ2-1,TRBV18,CASSPFGDSENEQFF